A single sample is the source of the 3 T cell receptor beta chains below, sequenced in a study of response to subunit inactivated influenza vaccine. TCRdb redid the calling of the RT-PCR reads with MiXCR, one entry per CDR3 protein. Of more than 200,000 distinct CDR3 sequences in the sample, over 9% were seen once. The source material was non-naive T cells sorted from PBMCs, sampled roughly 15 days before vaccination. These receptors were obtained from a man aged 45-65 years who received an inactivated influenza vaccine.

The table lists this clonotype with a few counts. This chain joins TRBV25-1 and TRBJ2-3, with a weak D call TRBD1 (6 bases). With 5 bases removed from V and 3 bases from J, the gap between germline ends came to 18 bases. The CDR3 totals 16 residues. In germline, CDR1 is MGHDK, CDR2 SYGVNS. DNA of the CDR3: TGTGCCAGCAGTCACCGGGCCGCGCAGGGGACAGATACGCAGTATTTT. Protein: CASSHRAAQGTDTQYF.

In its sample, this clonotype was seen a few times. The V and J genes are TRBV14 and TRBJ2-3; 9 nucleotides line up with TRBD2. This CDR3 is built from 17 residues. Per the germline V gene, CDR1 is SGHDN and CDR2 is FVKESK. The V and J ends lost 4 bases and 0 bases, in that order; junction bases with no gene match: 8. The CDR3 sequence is CASSPHSGGGSTDTQYF. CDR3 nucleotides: TGTGCCAGCAGCCCGCATAGCGGGGGAGGAAGCACAGATACGCAGTATTTT. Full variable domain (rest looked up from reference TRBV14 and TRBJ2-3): EAGVTQFPSHSVIEKGQTVTLRCDPISGHDNLYWYRRVMGKEIKFLLHFVKESKQDESGMPNNRFLAERTGGTYSTLKVQPAELEDSGVYFCASSPHSGGGSTDTQYFGPGTRLTVL.

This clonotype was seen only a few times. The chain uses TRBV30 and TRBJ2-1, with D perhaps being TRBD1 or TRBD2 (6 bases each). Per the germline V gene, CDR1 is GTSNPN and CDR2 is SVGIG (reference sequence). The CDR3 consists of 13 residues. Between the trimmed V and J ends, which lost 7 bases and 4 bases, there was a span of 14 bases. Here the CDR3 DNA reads TGTGCCTCCCCGGGGGACACTTACAATGAGCAGTTCTTC. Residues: CASPGDTYNEQFF.